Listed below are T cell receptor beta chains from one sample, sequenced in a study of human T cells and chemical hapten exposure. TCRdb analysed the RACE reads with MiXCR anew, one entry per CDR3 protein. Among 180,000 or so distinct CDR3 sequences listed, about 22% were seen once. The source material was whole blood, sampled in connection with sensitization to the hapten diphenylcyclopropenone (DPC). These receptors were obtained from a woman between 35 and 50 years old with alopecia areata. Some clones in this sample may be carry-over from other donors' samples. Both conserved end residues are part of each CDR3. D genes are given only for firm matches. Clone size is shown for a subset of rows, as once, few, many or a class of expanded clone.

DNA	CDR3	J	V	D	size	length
TGTGCCAGCAGCTTAGGAGGGGGGGCTAGCGCCGAGACCCAGTACTTC	CASSLGGGASAETQYF	TRBJ2-5	TRBV7-2	.	many	16
TGTGCCAGCAGCTTCACGGCAGGGGGGACCGGGGAGCTGTTTTTT	CASSFTAGGTGELFF	TRBJ2-2	TRBV7-2	.	few	15
TGTGCCAGCAGTTCTGAAGGACAGGGGGCCGGGGAGCTGTTTTTT	CASSSEGQGAGELFF	TRBJ2-2	TRBV28	TRBD1	few	15
TGTGCCAGCAGTTGGACGGATAGCAATCAGCCCCAGCATTTT	CASSWTDSNQPQHF	TRBJ1-5	TRBV2	.	.	14
TGCAGTGGAAGGTTAGAACGGAAGAACACCGGGGAGCTGTTTTTT	CSGRLERKNTGELFF	TRBJ2-2	TRBV20-1	.	.	15
TGTGCCATCAGTGCGGGTCATGGACAGACAGCCAAAAACATTCAGTACTTC	CAISAGHGQTAKNIQYF	TRBJ2-4	TRBV10-3	.	.	17
TGTGCCAGCAGTTACCATAGCGGGAGAGAAACAGATACGCAGTATTTT	CASSYHSGRETDTQYF	TRBJ2-3	TRBV6-6	TRBD2	.	16
TGTGCCAGCAGACCACATAATTCACCCCTCCACTTT	CASRPHNSPLHF	TRBJ1-6	TRBV28	.	few	12
TGTGCCAGCAGTTTATTCAGGGGGCTTGGAAACACCATATATTTT	CASSLFRGLGNTIYF	TRBJ1-3	TRBV27	TRBD1	.	15
TGTGCCAGCAGCCCTGGACTAGCGGGAGGCAGGGAGCAGTACTTC	CASSPGLAGGREQYF	TRBJ2-7	TRBV11-2	TRBD2	few	15
TGTGCCAGCAGCTTAGAGGGGGGGGTTAATTCACCCCTCCACTTT	CASSLEGGVNSPLHF	TRBJ1-6	TRBV11-2	.	few	15